This TCR beta chain was obtained from a study of blood T cell repertoires in COVID-19 (dated by TCRdb to between 2020 and 2021). For the study in its entirety: Samples from collaborators originated in the United States, Italy and Spain and spanned both the acute and convalescent phases of COVID-19. The sample metadata nearly always contained a de-identified subject ID, COVID-19 status, age in years and sex. The dataset comprised deeply sampled blood TCRbeta repertoires from subjects exposed to, actively infected with, or recovered from COVID-19. The repertoires were made available in a free public database intended to serve as a resource for research on the immune response to SARS-CoV-2. The material from the prospective study consisted of cDNA or gDNA derived from T cells, B-cell-depleted T cells, or PBMCs. Samples were obtained from the ongoing ImmuneRACE study (first 160 participants) and from about 1,300 subjects provided by 6 global collaborators. Where available, HLA class I and class II types were obtained from metadata supplied by the sample provider rather than from assay-based typing. Study-wide findings and limitations: The quantity of clinical and demographic metadata differed by source and by participant and was supplied without curation.

Concerning this clone itself: Which antigen it targets is not known. No much larger clone exists at a distance of one base, and base qualities are not known.

The collaborating institutions used their own protocols to collect whole blood in K2EDTA tubes. Collaborator samples were shipped for TCRbeta analysis as frozen whole blood, isolated PBMCs, or DNA extracted from either sample type. TCRbeta CDR3 regions were amplified from genomic DNA using the immunoSEQ Assay, a bias-controlled multiplex PCR. The original methods were these. The number of nucleated cells in each sample was estimated from the amplification of reference gene primers within the assay. Sequence reads were collapsed and filtered to measure the absolute abundance of every unique TCRbeta CDR3 rearrangement. For each sample, productive Simpson clonality was calculated as the square root of Simpson's diversity index over productive rearrangements. The source is immuneACCESS, and TCRdb retained only in-frame sequences with V and J called. Part of the clones is not carried over; for the studies checked, unresolved V genes explain less than half of this, and the remainder is unexplained. The V and J calls and clone size are taken from that table; D and trimming were inferred from the DNA. The sample table holds about 200,000 clones, of which 84% were seen once. In total, the top ten clones hold approximately 8.1% of the sample.

The receptor comes from a woman in her forties or fifties with active or convalescent COVID-19. The material sequenced was peripheral blood.

CDR3 region: CASSSSQALGQFF. The DNA sequence reads TGTGCCAGCAGTTCCTCTCAGGCGTTGGGGCAGTTCTTC. This chain is built from TRBV27 and TRBJ2-1; the D gene cannot be named for sure. V gives up 4 bases and J gives up 12 bases, and the segment between their germline ends measures 16 bases. Taken from the germline V gene (reference sequence), the CDR1 and CDR2 loops are MNHEY and SMNVEV. Inclusive of the bounding cysteine and phenylalanine, the CDR3 is 13 residues long. The retained sequence is limited to the CDR3, 39 bases, with the frame set at the first base.